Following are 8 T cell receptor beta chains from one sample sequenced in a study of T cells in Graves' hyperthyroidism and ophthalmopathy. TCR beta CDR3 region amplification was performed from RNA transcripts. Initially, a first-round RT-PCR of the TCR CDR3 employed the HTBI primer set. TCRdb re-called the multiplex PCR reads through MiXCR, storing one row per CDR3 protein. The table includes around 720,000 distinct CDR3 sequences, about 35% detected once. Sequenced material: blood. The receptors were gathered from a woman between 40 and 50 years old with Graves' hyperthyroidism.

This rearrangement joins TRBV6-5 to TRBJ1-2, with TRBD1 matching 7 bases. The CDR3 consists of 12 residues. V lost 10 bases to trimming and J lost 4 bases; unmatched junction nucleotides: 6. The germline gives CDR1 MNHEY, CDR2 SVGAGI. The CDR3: CAIGQALYGYTF. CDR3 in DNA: TGTGCCATAGGACAGGCCCTCTATGGCTACACCTTC.

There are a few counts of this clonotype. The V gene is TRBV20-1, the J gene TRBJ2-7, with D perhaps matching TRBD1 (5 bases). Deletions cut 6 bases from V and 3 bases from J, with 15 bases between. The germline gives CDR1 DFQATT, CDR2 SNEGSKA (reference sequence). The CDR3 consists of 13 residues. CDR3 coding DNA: TGCAGTGCCCAAGACCGTCAGGGCTACGAGCAGTACTTC. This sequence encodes CSAQDRQGYEQYF.

This chain's CDR3 is CASSIRPDRGSNQPQHF. CDR3 coding DNA: TGTGCCAGTAGTATACGCCCAGACAGGGGAAGCAATCAGCCCCAGCATTTT. The chain has TRBV19 and TRBJ1-5, with 8 bases matching TRBD1. The trim removed 2 bases at V and 1 base at J, leaving 7 bases unmatched. Germline V gene lookup returns CDR1 LNHDA and CDR2 SQIVND (reference sequence). The CDR3 consists of 17 residues.

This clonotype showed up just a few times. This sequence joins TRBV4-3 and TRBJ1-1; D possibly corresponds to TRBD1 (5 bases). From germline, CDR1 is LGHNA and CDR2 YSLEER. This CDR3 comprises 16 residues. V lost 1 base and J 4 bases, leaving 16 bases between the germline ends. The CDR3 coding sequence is TGCGCCAGCAGCCAAGGACTTATGGGAGGGACCACTGAAGCTTTCTTT. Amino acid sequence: CASSQGLMGGTTEAFF.

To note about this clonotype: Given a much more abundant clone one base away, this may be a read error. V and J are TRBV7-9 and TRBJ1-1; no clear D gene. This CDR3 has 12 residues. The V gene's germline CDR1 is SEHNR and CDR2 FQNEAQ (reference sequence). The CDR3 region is CASRLKYTEALF. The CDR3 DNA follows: TGTGCCAGCAGGCTAAAGTACACTGAAGCTCTCTTT.

CDR3 residues: CASSLSGVPNYGYTF. Written as DNA, the CDR3 is TGTGCCAGCAGTTTATCCGGGGTTCCTAACTATGGCTACACCTTC. The V gene is TRBV12-3 or TRBV12-4, the J gene TRBJ1-2; D gene uncertain. The CDR3 loop spans 15 amino acids. V shed 2 bases and J shed 0 bases, with 10 bases lying between them.

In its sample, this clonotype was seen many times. CDR3 loop: CSARLAGMGETQYF. CDR3 nucleotides: TGCAGTGCACGACTAGCGGGGATGGGTGAGACCCAGTACTTC. The genes are TRBV20-1 and TRBJ2-5, with 11 nucleotides matching TRBD2. Germline-derived CDR1 and CDR2 are DFQATT and SNEGSKA (reference sequence). Trimming at V came to 6 bases and at J to 5 bases, leaving 8 bases not matched to a gene. CDR3 length equals 14 residues.

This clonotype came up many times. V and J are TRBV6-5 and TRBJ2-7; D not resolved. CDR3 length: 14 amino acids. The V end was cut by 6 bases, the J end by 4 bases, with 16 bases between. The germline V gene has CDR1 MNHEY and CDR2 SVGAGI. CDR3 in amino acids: CASSILGQDYEQYF. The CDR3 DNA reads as TGTGCCAGCAGCATTTTGGGCCAGGATTACGAGCAGTACTTC.